The sequence of this T cell receptor beta chain was determined in a study of T-cell memory formation after mild COVID-19. Germline V gives CDR1 SGHTA, CDR2 FQGNSA. The CDR3 has 13 amino acids. This clonotype was seen ten or more times. Compared with germline, one end of the junction differs, possibly owing to a read error. MiXCR, run by TCRdb on the 5' RACE reads, gives a single entry per CDR3 protein. The sample has 100,000 to 150,000 distinct CDR3 sequences; about a sixth are singletons. The receptor was isolated from a man younger than 30 who had mild COVID-19 (a few samples of this study predate the infection). Cell type and time point are not known. The rearrangement links TRBV7-2 to TRBJ2-5; 11 bases fit TRBD1. Material for sequencing was PBMCs or a T cell subset sorted from them (not recorded which). In DNA form, the CDR3 reads TGCGCCAGCAGCCGGGACAGGGGGGAGACCCAGTACTTC. Residues: CASSRDRGETQYF. The full variable domain, its missing parts supplied by reference TRBV7-2 and TRBJ2-5, is GAGVSQSPSNKVTEKGKDVELRCDPISGHTALYWYRQSLGQGLEFLIYFQGNSAPDKSGLPSDRFSAERTGGSVSTLTIQRTQQEDSAVYLCASSRDRGETQYFGPGTRLLVL.